The TCR beta chain described here comes from a study of PD-1 blockade in classical Hodgkin lymphoma. Some clones are missing from TCRdb's copy, which holds only in-frame ones; the method was immunoSEQ multiplex PCR. Found here are about 3,700 clones, around three quarters of them singletons; the top ten hold about 35%. CDR1 MDHEN and CDR2 SYDVKM come from the germline V gene. This CDR3 is 11 amino acids long. Between the trimmed V and J ends, which lost 6 bases and 4 bases, there was a span of 6 bases. This clone was observed a few times. The time point is: cycle 4 day 1 (C4D1), after about 6 weeks of nivolumab. Autologous stem cell transplantation was followed by relapse in every patient, and brentuximab vedotin exposure varied. CD8+ T cells were isolated from thawed PBMCs by magnetic negative selection.

The rearrangement uses TRBV28 and TRBJ1-1; D perhaps matches TRBD1 (6 bases). The sequence came from a human donor with classical Hodgkin lymphoma. The starting material was CD8+ T cells from blood, obtained before the fourth cycle of nivolumab. The CDR3 is CASRDSTEAFF. CDR3 nucleotide sequence: TGTGCCAGCAGGGACAGCACTGAAGCTTTCTTT.